The source of this TCR beta chain is a study of shared clonotypes between healthy human individuals. Regarding the study as a whole: Measured sharing among donors was expected to vary with sequencing depth. Larger estimated richness was generally recorded for naive subsets relative to memory subsets.

The deep-level immunoSEQ assay was used. Generated by immunoSEQ multiplex PCR, the TCRdb table keeps only in-frame clones and is missing some. Found here are 550,000 to 850,000 clones, around 74% of them singletons; the top ten hold approximately 1.6%. On this clone: The target antigen is unknown.

CDR3 length: 15 residues. Germline V lookup: CDR1 SGHRS, CDR2 YFSETQ. The germline V and J ends were trimmed by 1 base and 0 bases, with 11 bases remaining between them. The genes are TRBV5-1 and TRBJ2-7, with D maybe TRBD1 (6 bases). Source material: memory CD4+ T cells sorted from blood. Specified subset: CD45RA-negative fraction. The receptor was derived from a woman aged 25-40 years in good health. The CDR3 region has the DNA TGCGCCAGCAGCTTGAATGCGGACAGCTCCTACGAGCAGTACTTC. Translating gives CASSLNADSSYEQYF.